This T cell receptor beta chain was sequenced in a study of blood T cell repertoires in COVID-19. Study in general: Researchers got acute and convalescent COVID-19 samples from the United States, Italy and Spain. PBMCs, B-cell-depleted T cells, or T cells provided the cDNA or gDNA that made up the material.

Clones were read by immunoSEQ multiplex PCR, and TCRdb kept only the in-frame ones, dropping some. The sample includes a few hundred thousand clones, about 90% of them seen just once. CDR1 and CDR2 (germline): DFQATT, SNEGSKA (reference sequence). Trimming left V 3 bases short and J 7 bases short, with 16 bases between. The CDR3 sequence is 14 residues long. The chain carries TRBV20-1 and TRBJ2-1; possible D gene TRBD2, 5 bases. The material sequenced was peripheral blood. This TCR was recovered from a man aged 40-49 years with acute or convalescent COVID-19. The CDR3 sequence is CSASVEAFANEQFF. The CDR3 bases are TGCAGTGCTAGTGTGGAGGCGTTCGCTAATGAGCAGTTCTTC.